This is a list of T cell receptor beta chains from one sample in a study of blood T cell repertoires in COVID-19. Measured with immunoSEQ multiplex PCR; TCRdb has only the in-frame clones, and not every one. In the table there are around 140,000 clones, approximately 88% of which are singletons. The sequencing input was peripheral blood. All receptors come from a man aged 55 to 70 with acute or convalescent COVID-19. CDR3s include the opening cysteine and the closing phenylalanine or tryptophan. A D gene is named only where the DNA matches it firmly. Not all rows give a size; the values are once, few, many and, for expanded clones, a class.

j_gene,d_gene,len,abundance,v_gene,CDR3aa,CDR3nt
TRBJ1-1,-,13,-,TRBV6-5,CASSYGDTDEAFF,TGTGCCAGCAGTTACGGGGACACCGATGAAGCTTTCTTT
TRBJ2-7,-,12,-,TRBV29-1,CSVGGSSYEQYF,TGCAGCGTTGGAGGCAGTTCCTACGAGCAGTACTTC
TRBJ2-7,TRBD1,13,-,TRBV6-1,CASSEGQPYEQYF,TGTGCCAGCAGTGAGGGACAGCCCTACGAGCAGTACTTC
TRBJ1-2,TRBD1,16,-,TRBV6-6,CASSPTIQGAGNGYTF,TGTGCCAGCAGCCCGACCATCCAGGGGGCGGGGAATGGCTACACCTTC
TRBJ2-5,TRBD2,16,once,TRBV30,CAWSVLAGFGQETQYF,TGTGCCTGGAGTGTCCTAGCGGGATTCGGTCAAGAGACCCAGTACTTC
TRBJ2-2,TRBD1,12,-,TRBV6-5,CASNTGDGELFF,TGTGCCAGCAATACAGGGGACGGGGAGCTGTTTTTT
TRBJ2-3,TRBD1,15,once,TRBV5-6,CASIRTGGDTDTQYF,TGTGCCAGCATCCGGACAGGGGGCGATACAGATACGCAGTATTTT
TRBJ2-6,TRBD2,17,once,TRBV9,CASSVGLAGAGANVLTF,TGTGCCAGCAGCGTAGGACTGGCGGGGGCTGGGGCCAACGTCCTGACTTTC
TRBJ2-3,-,15,-,TRBV5-6,CASSLSQINTDTQYF,TGTGCCAGCAGCTTGTCTCAGATCAACACAGATACGCAGTATTTT
TRBJ2-5,-,13,-,TRBV29-1,CSVPIQGSQTQYF,TGCAGCGTCCCAATACAGGGTAGCCAGACCCAGTACTTC
TRBJ2-6,-,16,-,TRBV9,CASSTRVTSGANVLTF,TGTGCCAGCAGCACCCGGGTCACCTCTGGGGCCAACGTCCTGACTTTC
TRBJ2-2,-,14,-,TRBV15,CATSRTSNTGELFF,TGTGCCACCAGCAGAACATCGAACACCGGGGAGCTGTTTTTT
TRBJ1-5,-,14,few,TRBV2,CASGWAGGNQPQHF,TGTGCCAGCGGGTGGGCAGGGGGCAATCAGCCCCAGCATTTT
TRBJ2-7,TRBD2,14,-,TRBV2,CASSPGLVSYEQYF,TGTGCCAGCAGCCCGGGACTAGTTTCCTACGAGCAGTACTTC
TRBJ2-7,TRBD2,16,-,TRBV10-1,CASSAASGSGTYEQYF,TGCGCCAGCAGTGCGGCTAGCGGGAGTGGTACCTACGAGCAGTACTTC
TRBJ2-1,TRBD2,20,-,TRBV24-1,CATSDSLGLAGGPSYNEQFF,TGTGCCACCAGTGATTCCCTTGGACTAGCGGGAGGGCCCTCCTACAATGAGCAGTTCTTC
TRBJ1-3,TRBD1,15,-,TRBV6-5,CASLRDRDDGNTIYF,TGTGCCAGCCTTCGGGACAGGGATGATGGAAACACCATATATTTT
TRBJ1-6,TRBD1,15,-,TRBV7-9,CASSQQGRAQSPLHF,TGTGCCAGCAGTCAACAGGGGAGAGCGCAGTCACCCCTCCACTTT
TRBJ1-2,-,15,-,TRBV14,CASSHFGGAYYGYTF,TGTGCCAGCAGCCATTTTGGAGGGGCCTACTATGGCTACACCTTC
TRBJ1-4,-,15,-,TRBV11-2,CASSLSGGSSEKLFF,TGTGCCAGCAGCTTAAGTGGGGGGAGCAGTGAAAAACTGTTTTTT
TRBJ1-2,-,15,few,TRBV14,CASSQEIGGTYGYTF,TGTGCCAGCAGCCAAGAAATCGGCGGGACCTATGGCTACACCTTC
TRBJ2-7,-,12,-,TRBV6-5,CASSLDSYEQYF,TGTGCCAGCAGTTTAGACAGCTACGAGCAGTACTTC
TRBJ2-7,TRBD1,13,-,TRBV11-3,CASSVSTGVEQYF,TGTGCCAGCAGCGTATCGACAGGGGTCGAGCAGTACTTC
TRBJ2-7,TRBD2,14,-,TRBV20-1,CSASPPGGLYEQYF,TGCAGTGCTAGTCCCCCGGGGGGGCTCTACGAGCAGTACTTC
TRBJ2-7,-,14,-,TRBV2,CASLSVSSSYEQYF,TGTGCCAGCTTATCTGTGTCGAGCTCCTACGAGCAGTACTTC
TRBJ2-5,TRBD2,15,once,TRBV3-1/TRBV3-2,CASSQDPAGGQTQYF,TGTGCCAGCAGCCAAGATCCAGCGGGAGGGCAGACCCAGTACTTC
TRBJ2-5,TRBD1,15,-,TRBV7-8,CASSSSGQIQETQYF,TGTGCCAGCAGCTCCTCGGGACAGATCCAAGAGACCCAGTACTTC
TRBJ2-2,TRBD1,15,-,TRBV11-2,CASSFRTGGFWELFF,TGTGCCAGCAGCTTCAGGACAGGGGGCTTTTGGGAGCTGTTTTTT
TRBJ2-2,-,13,-,TRBV19,CASTQGLTGELFF,TGTGCCAGTACCCAGGGGCTCACCGGGGAGCTGTTTTTT
TRBJ1-1,-,13,-,TRBV29-1,CSVWWGGGTEAFF,TGCAGCGTCTGGTGGGGAGGGGGGACTGAAGCTTTCTTT
TRBJ1-5,TRBD1,15,-,TRBV30,CAWSWRGHGNQPQHF,TGTGCCTGGAGTTGGAGGGGGCATGGCAATCAGCCCCAGCATTTT
TRBJ1-5,-,14,-,TRBV30,CAWSRADLNQPQHF,TGTGCCTGGTCCAGGGCCGACCTTAATCAGCCCCAGCATTTT
TRBJ1-1,-,14,-,TRBV27,CASSFLGADTEAFF,TGTGCCAGCAGTTTTCTGGGGGCTGACACTGAAGCTTTCTTT
TRBJ2-3,-,14,-,TRBV5-1,CASGTYGRTDTQYF,TGCGCCAGCGGAACCTATGGGCGAACAGATACGCAGTATTTT
TRBJ1-5,-,15,-,TRBV27,CASSSRTDGNQPQHF,TGTGCCAGCAGTTCCCGGACAGACGGCAATCAGCCCCAGCATTTT
TRBJ1-1,TRBD1,15,-,TRBV6-5,CASNRKGQVNTEAFF,TGTGCCAGCAATCGGAAGGGACAGGTGAACACTGAAGCTTTCTTT
TRBJ2-3,-,13,-,TRBV5-1,CASSPLTPDTQYF,TGCGCCAGCAGTCCCCTAACTCCAGATACGCAGTATTTT
TRBJ2-1,-,15,-,TRBV10-1,CASSDPGLGNNEQFF,TGCGCCAGCAGCGACCCAGGACTGGGAAACAATGAGCAGTTCTTC
TRBJ2-1,TRBD2,15,few,TRBV6-6,CASTTTSGRFNEQFF,TGTGCCAGCACCACGACTAGCGGGAGGTTTAATGAGCAGTTCTTC
TRBJ2-2,-,13,once,TRBV29-1,CSVSGRSTGELFF,TGCAGCGTTTCCGGGAGATCCACCGGGGAGCTGTTTTTT
TRBJ2-3,TRBD2,17,-,TRBV24-1,CATSDLPSGRLGDTQYF,TGTGCCACCAGTGATTTGCCCAGCGGGAGACTCGGAGATACGCAGTATTTT